Sequencing of this T cell receptor (beta chain) was carried out in a study of post-analysis software for immune sequencing data (dated by TCRdb to 2015 to 2017). Broadly, across the study: Recorded disease courses included relapsing-remitting, secondary progressive and progressive-relapsing multiple sclerosis, with some patients lacking subtype annotation. The patient repertoires were set against approximately 10 previously published healthy control repertoires from donors whose ages ranged from about 6 to 27 years. A subset of samples was prepared in parallel using single-end sample barcoding, then pooled and co-amplified after Illumina adapter ligation.

To demonstrate the VDJtools post-analysis software, TCR beta repertoires were profiled from the peripheral blood of more than ten young patients with multiple sclerosis. The multiple sclerosis patients were children and adolescents between about 6 and 16 years of age. Points on this clonotype: This clone's antigen is unknown. One end of the junction fails to match germline, which may point to a read error.

As encoded in the germline V gene, CDR1 is SGHRS while CDR2 is YFSETQ. The CDR3 measures 15 amino acids from cysteine to phenylalanine. The CDR3 DNA has 45 bases and is translated from base 1. Overall study outcomes, separate from this receptor: Patients showed significantly higher frequencies than controls for roughly five TRBV segments, among them TRBV5-6, TRBV5-1 and TRBV20-1. Significantly lower normalized Chao1 diversity was found in multiple sclerosis patients than in controls, suggesting substantial peripheral T-cell clonal expansion. The control group was slightly older than the multiple sclerosis patient group. Strong co-clustering of samples prepared in the same batch was shown by direct clustering with F measure, prompting a batch-effect correction.

The library was built by means of PCR. The reads were generated on an Illumina HiSeq 2500. To reduce PCR and sequencing biases, unique molecular identifiers were incorporated into the TCR beta cDNA libraries. Roughly 500,000 cDNA molecules were obtained for every 1 to 10 million input T cells, so each molecule roughly corresponded to one T cell. The patient libraries were prepared and sequenced with the same protocol used for the earlier healthy control dataset. Within a given batch, samples were prepared together, multiplexed and sequenced on the same HiSeq lane. In the source study's methods: Raw barcoded reads were processed with MIGEC, discarding single-read molecular identifier groups before consensus assembly and CDR3 extraction. Clonotype tables were post-analysed with VDJtools, normalizing diversity by down-sampling all datasets to the smallest sample size. Repertoire overlap clustering matched CDR3 amino acid but not nucleotide sequences to correct batch-related cross-sample contamination. Using fastp trimming at Q25 and MiXCR clonotype assembly, TCRdb reanalyzed the public sequencing data and kept in-frame beta chains. Each CDR3 protein gets just one entry, which takes the most common genes and DNA from the rows behind it. The V and J calls were determined by TCRdb, not by the authors. The sample table contains about 540,000 distinct CDR3 sequences; only one count was recorded for less than 40% of them. The ten largest clones capture 4.5% to 7.5% of the sample.

Sequenced: blood. The TCR was taken from a girl under 18 with multiple sclerosis. The rearrangement combines TRBV5-1 with TRBJ1-1; 8 junctional bases match TRBD1. In nucleotides, the sequence is TGCGCCAACAGCTTGTGGACAGGGACGAACACTGAAGCTTTCTTT. Its protein is CANSLWTGTNTEAFF.